The 11 T cell receptor beta chains listed next were all sequenced from one sample in a study of human T cells and chemical hapten exposure. TCRdb re-called the RACE reads through MiXCR, storing one row per CDR3 protein. Among 100,000 to 150,000 distinct CDR3 sequences listed, about 13% were seen once. Specified time point: patch test 1, 2 weeks after DPC sensitization. Regarding treatment: therapeutic diphenylcyclopropenone sensitization with weekly scalp DPC. Sequences were derived from whole blood, sampled in connection with sensitization to the hapten diphenylcyclopropenone (DPC). These TCRs come from a man aged 18 to 29 with alopecia areata. Some clones in this sample may be carry-over from other donors' samples.

The genes are TRBV7-8 and TRBJ2-7; TRBD1 agrees at 7 bases. The junction had 4 bases not matched to a gene; V was cut back by 5 bases and J by 6 bases. Germline CDR1 SGHVS, CDR2 FQNEAQ. This CDR3 is 12 amino acids long. CDR3 amino acids: CASSVYRGEQYV. The CDR3 DNA sequence: TGTGCCAGCAGCGTTTACAGGGGCGAGCAGTACGTC.

The chain combines TRBV27 with TRBJ2-7; D is uncertain. Germline V gene data show CDR1 as MNHEY and CDR2 as SMNVEV (reference sequence). V lost 10 bases to trimming and J lost 7 bases, with 17 bases between them. This CDR3 is built from 12 residues. CDR3 nucleotides: TGTGCCAACTCGACTCGACCTTTGGAGCAGTACGTC. It encodes CANSTRPLEQYV.

The table lists this clonotype with a few counts. The chain has TRBV29-1 and TRBJ2-1, with D perhaps TRBD2 (6 bases). The V gene lost 2 bases and the J gene lost 6 bases, with 11 bases spanning the gap. The CDR3 consists of 13 residues. Germline V lookup: CDR1 SQVTM, CDR2 ANQGSEA. For the CDR3, the DNA is TGCAGCGTTGAATTGGTGGGAGGCAATGAGCAGTTCTTC. It is translated as CSVELVGGNEQFF.

V gene TRBV7-3 combines with J gene TRBJ1-2; a possible D gene is TRBD1 (5 bases). Germline loops: CDR1 SGHTA, CDR2 FQGTGA. The CDR3 contains 15 residues. The V end lost 5 bases, the J end lost 2 bases, and 15 bases lay between the germline ends. DNA of the CDR3: TGTGCCAGCAGCCCACCCGGGACTGCAAACTATGGCTACACCTTC. This gives the protein CASSPPGTANYGYTF.

The rearrangement joins TRBV20-1 to TRBJ2-1; the D gene is possibly TRBD2 (7 bases). CDR3 length: 15 amino acids. The germline V and J ends were trimmed by 6 bases and 7 bases, with 22 bases remaining between them. Per the germline V gene, CDR1 is DFQATT and CDR2 is SNEGSKA (reference sequence). CDR3 coding DNA: TGCAGTGCCCCGCTTCGTGGGGGGGCTTTAAATGAGCAGTTCTTC. As protein: CSAPLRGGALNEQFF.

CDR3 protein: CASSQIFQAEAFF. For the CDR3, the DNA is TGTGCCAGCAGTCAAATATTTCAGGCTGAAGCTTTCTTT. This chain links TRBV27 with TRBJ1-1; D gene uncertain. Per germline, CDR1 MNHEY and CDR2 SMNVEV (reference sequence). The CDR3 has 13 residues. The ends were cut back, 5 bases at V and 6 bases at J, with 13 bases in the middle.

This chain connects TRBV10-2 to TRBJ1-1, with D uncertain. CDR1 WSHSY and CDR2 SAAADI come from the germline V gene. There are 13 residues in the CDR3. The germline V and J ends were trimmed by 4 bases and 1 base, with 7 bases remaining between them. For the CDR3, the DNA is TGCGCCAGCAGTGGAGCCAGGAACACTGAAGCTTTCTTT. This codes for CASSGARNTEAFF.

The chain joins TRBV19 to TRBJ1-4, with D possibly matching TRBD1 (6 bases). The V gene's germline CDR1 is LNHDA and CDR2 SQIVND (reference sequence). This CDR3 contains 15 residues. This CDR3 is CAAGTLRWRNEKLFF. As DNA, the CDR3 is TGTGCAGCCGGGACATTGAGGTGGAGAAATGAAAAACTGTTTTTT.

J is TRBJ1-1 and V is TRBV4-3; D call uncertain. With 0 bases removed from V and 5 bases from J, the gap between germline ends came to 13 bases. CDR3 length: 15 amino acids. Germline CDR1 LGHNA, CDR2 YSLEER. The CDR3 is CASSQDLTVRTEAFF. For the CDR3, the DNA is TGCGCCAGCAGCCAAGATCTTACAGTGAGGACTGAAGCTTTCTTT.

The chain uses TRBV6-2 or TRBV6-3 and TRBJ2-6, with no clear D. The length of the CDR3 is 14 residues. The ends were cut back, 5 bases at V and 4 bases at J, with 9 bases in the middle. Germline CDR1 and CDR2: MNHEY and SVGEGT. The CDR3 DNA is TGTGCCAGCAGTGCACGATCCGGGGCCAACGTCCTGACTTTC. Its protein product is CASSARSGANVLTF.

This sequence joins TRBV5-4 and TRBJ1-1; 7 bases agree with TRBD1. The germline V gene has CDR1 SGHNT and CDR2 YYREEE (reference sequence). Trimming at V came to 7 bases and at J to 5 bases, leaving 14 bases not matched to a gene. The CDR3 is 15 residues long. The CDR3 here is CASGDRAQSRTEAFF. For the CDR3, the DNA is TGTGCCAGCGGCGACAGGGCCCAATCCAGAACTGAAGCTTTCTTT.